This passage covers 27 T cell receptor beta chains from one sample sequenced in a study of regulatory T cells in long-lasting Graves disease (dated by TCRdb to the early 2020s). The time point label, as the study defines it: persistent/refractory GD, antithyroid drugs over 5 years with positive TRAb. For both TCR sequencing and RNA sequencing, RNA was extracted from PBMCs in TRIzol. Receptors were amplified or captured by multiplex PCR. Instrument used: Illumina HiSeq 4000. To build TCR beta libraries, CDR3 regions were amplified by Arm-PCR using iRepertoire HTBI primers. TCRdb took the public reads, trimmed them with fastp at Q25, ran MiXCR for clone calling and kept in-frame beta chains. Under each unique CDR3 protein, matching rows form one entry showing the most common genes and DNA. This sample is represented by approximately 470,000 distinct CDR3 sequences; about 20% of them were singletons. The ten largest clones add up to less than 9% of the sample.

This sample comprised peripheral blood mononuclear cells (PBMCs), obtained when the disease was refractory, from a patient treated with antithyroid drugs. Receptors were obtained from a female donor with Graves disease.

There are many counts of this clonotype. This chain uses TRBV29-1 with TRBJ1-1; 8 nucleotides line up with TRBD1. This CDR3 region has 14 residues. Germline CDR1 is SQVTM and CDR2 is ANQGSEA. The ends lost 3 bases at V and 0 bases at J; junction bases unmatched: 3. In nucleotides, the CDR3 is TGCAGCGTTGAGACAGGGGCTATGAACACTGAAGCTTTCTTT. This encodes CSVETGAMNTEAFF.

The J gene is TRBJ2-6, the V gene TRBV19; the D gene is possibly TRBD1 (5 bases). The length of the CDR3 is 17 residues. Trimming stripped 3 bases from V and 2 bases from J, with 14 bases between. CDR1 LNHDA and CDR2 SQIVND come from the germline V gene (reference sequence). The CDR3 sequence: CASSIRTPAPGANVLTF. The CDR3 DNA reads as TGTGCCAGTAGTATCAGGACACCTGCGCCTGGGGCCAACGTCCTGACTTTC.

V gene TRBV4-3 combines with J gene TRBJ2-7; D ambiguous. The ends were cut back, 0 bases at V and 7 bases at J, with 13 bases in the middle. The CDR3 is 14 residues long. Per the germline V gene, CDR1 is LGHNA and CDR2 is YSLEER. CDR3 residues: CASSQDGSLGEQYF. Here the CDR3 DNA reads TGCGCCAGCAGCCAAGATGGTAGTCTGGGTGAGCAGTACTTC.

This clonotype was observed at least ten times. The V and J genes are TRBV28 and TRBJ2-5, with 9 bases that match TRBD2. This CDR3 contains 15 residues. CDR1 is MDHEN and CDR2 is SYDVKM in the germline V gene. V was clipped by 7 bases and J by 5 bases; unmatched bases: 11. CDR3 sequence reads: CASNLAGSIGETQYF. The CDR3 DNA sequence: TGTGCCAGCAATCTAGCGGGATCCATCGGGGAGACCCAGTACTTC.

This clonotype was counted ten times or more. The gene calls are TRBV7-2 and TRBJ2-2; D is unclear. This CDR3 contains 13 residues. V was clipped by 7 bases and J by 2 bases, with 8 bases between them. The germline gives CDR1 SGHTA, CDR2 FQGNSA. In DNA form, the CDR3 reads TGTGCCAGCATGGTTGGTAACACCGGGGAGCTGTTTTTT. Its protein is CASMVGNTGELFF.

This clonotype occurred once. The V call is TRBV29-1, the J call TRBJ2-2; TRBD1 matches at 10 bases. The CDR3 runs to 16 residues. With V trimmed by 1 base and J by 6 bases, 8 bases remained unmatched. The germline CDR1 and CDR2 sequences are SQVTM and ANQGSEA. Here the CDR3 DNA reads TGCAGCGTTGAAGTATCCGGACAGGGGGGGCCCGGGGAGCTGTTTTTT. This gives the protein CSVEVSGQGGPGELFF.

The chain has TRBV18 and TRBJ1-1, with D hard to call. CDR1 KGHSH and CDR2 LQKENI come from the germline V gene. This CDR3 comprises 15 residues. The V and J ends lost 3 bases and 0 bases respectively, with 11 bases between them. The CDR3 coding sequence is TGTGCCAGCTCACCCACTATAGAATTGAACACTGAAGCTTTCTTT. It translates to CASSPTIELNTEAFF.

Ten or more counts support this clonotype. This chain uses TRBV28 with TRBJ1-2; D not certain. The germline V and J ends were trimmed by 3 bases and 5 bases, with 19 bases remaining between them. Germline V gene data show CDR1 as MDHEN and CDR2 as SYDVKM. CDR3 length: 16 residues. CDR3 loop: CASSFSITQARYGYTF. CDR3 bases: TGTGCCAGCAGTTTCTCTATAACCCAGGCTCGGTATGGCTACACCTTC.

This clonotype was detected many times. V gene TRBV27 combines with J gene TRBJ1-1; possibly TRBD1 for D (5 bases). V dropped 5 bases and J dropped 1 base, with 11 bases sitting between them. CDR1 and CDR2 (germline): MNHEY, SMNVEV (reference sequence). The length of the CDR3 is 14 residues. The CDR3 DNA is TGTGCCAGCAGTCCAAGACAGAGGAACACTGAAGCTTTCTTT. Translation gives CASSPRQRNTEAFF.

This clonotype showed up just a few times. The chain recombines TRBV29-1 with TRBJ2-7; 7 bases line up with TRBD1. This CDR3 is built from 16 residues. V was clipped by 1 base and J by 3 bases; unmatched bases: 12. CDR1 is SQVTM, CDR2 ANQGSEA, per germline. The DNA of the CDR3 is TGCAGCGTTGAAGTCATAAGGGACAGAATATTCTACGAGCAGTACTTC. Its protein product is CSVEVIRDRIFYEQYF.

J is TRBJ2-7 and V is TRBV3-1; no clear D. Germline lookup yields CDR1 LGHDT and CDR2 YNNKEL (reference sequence). CDR3 length: 14 residues. Trimming stripped 4 bases from V and 5 bases from J, with 15 bases between. CDR3 DNA: TGTGCCAGCAGCCCCCTGATAGGCGGCCACGAGCAGTACTTC. Residues: CASSPLIGGHEQYF.

This clonotype was detected many times. This CDR3 is CASTTETLAGLSYEQYF. CDR3 DNA sequence: TGTGCCAGCACCACCGAGACCCTAGCGGGATTATCCTACGAGCAGTACTTC. The chain carries TRBV6-1 and TRBJ2-7; 9 nucleotides line up with TRBD2. Germline V gene lookup returns CDR1 MNHNS and CDR2 SASEGT. This CDR3 has 17 amino acids. V gave up 7 bases and J gave up 1 base; unmatched junction bases: 14.

This clonotype has ten or more counts. V is TRBV7-2 and J is TRBJ2-5; D unresolved. Germline CDR1 reads SGHTA; CDR2 reads FQGNSA. This CDR3 has 15 amino acids. V dropped 0 bases and J dropped 0 bases, with 8 bases sitting between them. CDR3 protein: CASSLANSYQETQYF. CDR3 nucleotide sequence: TGTGCCAGCAGCTTAGCCAATTCGTACCAAGAGACCCAGTACTTC.

This clonotype was recorded once. A single base separates this from a much larger clone, so it may be a read error. V and J are TRBV7-2 and TRBJ1-6; tentative D call: TRBD1 (5 bases). CDR1 and CDR2 (germline): SGHTA, FQGNSA. V lost 5 bases and J 7 bases, leaving 21 bases between the germline ends. The CDR3 extends over 17 amino acids. For the CDR3, the DNA is TGTGCCAGCAGCCGACCCAGGGTTCAGGGCACGAATTCACCCCTCCACTTT. It translates to CASSRPRVQGTNSPLHF.

Concerning this clonotype itself: A read error may be the cause here, since a much bigger clone is one base away. Likely a read error: the CDR3 ends without its conserved phenylalanine or tryptophan. V and J are TRBV20-1 and TRBJ1-2; maybe TRBD1 (6 bases). Germline V gene sequence: CDR1 DFQATT, CDR2 SNEGSKA (reference sequence). There are 14 residues in the CDR3. Trimming removed 3 bases from V and 10 bases from J, with 21 bases in between. CDR3 protein: CSASKRDRRGLYTS. In DNA form, the CDR3 reads TGCAGTGCTAGTAAACGCGACAGGAGGGGACTCTACACCTCC.

Only one count was recorded for this clonotype. V is TRBV7-9 and J is TRBJ1-3; no definite D call. The CDR3 extends over 15 amino acids. The ends were cut back, 6 bases at V and 2 bases at J, with 14 bases in the middle. Germline V gene lookup returns CDR1 SEHNR and CDR2 FQNEAQ (reference sequence). CDR3 nucleotide sequence: TGTGCCAGCAGGCAAGTCCCAAGCCCTGGAAACACCATATATTTT. This sequence encodes CASRQVPSPGNTIYF. Supplemented by reference TRBV7-9 and TRBJ1-3, the full variable domain reads DTGVSQNPRHKITKRGQNVTFRCDPISEHNRLYWYRQTLGQGPEFLTYFQNEAQLEKSRLLSDRFSAERPKGSFSTLEIQRTEQGDSAMYLCASRQVPSPGNTIYFGEGSWLTVV.

This clonotype was counted a few times. The genes are TRBV27 and TRBJ1-1; the D gene is possibly TRBD1 (5 bases). Germline-derived CDR1 and CDR2 are MNHEY and SMNVEV (reference sequence). The length of the CDR3 is 15 residues. Trimming stripped 0 bases from V and 1 base from J, with 9 bases between. The CDR3 spells CASSLSGLSNTEAFF. In nucleotides, the CDR3 is TGTGCCAGCAGTTTATCGGGACTCTCGAACACTGAAGCTTTCTTT.

This clonotype was counted at least ten times. The rearrangement uses TRBV24-1 and TRBJ2-5; TRBD1 or TRBD2 may be the D gene (5 bases each). This CDR3 has 15 residues. V lost 9 bases and J lost 1, with 17 bases in between. CDR1 and CDR2 (germline): KGHDR, SFDVKD. The chain's CDR3 is CATESWDGAQETQYF. In nucleotides, the CDR3 is TGTGCCACCGAGTCTTGGGACGGGGCCCAAGAGACCCAGTACTTC.

This clonotype was counted ten times or more. CDR3 sequence reads: CASSQWLADSYEQYF. The CDR3 DNA sequence: TGTGCCAGCAGTCAGTGGTTAGCGGACTCCTACGAGCAGTACTTC. V is TRBV6-1 and J is TRBJ2-7, with a weak D call TRBD2 (6 bases). Germline V lookup: CDR1 MNHNS, CDR2 SASEGT. V was cut by 5 bases and J by 0 bases, with 14 bases left in between. The CDR3 runs 15 residues.

In its sample, this clonotype was seen a few times. The chain couples TRBV29-1 to TRBJ2-4; a weak D match, TRBD2 (6 bases). Germline CDR1 SQVTM, CDR2 ANQGSEA. CDR3 size: 14 residues. The V gene lost 6 bases and the J gene lost 2 bases, with 14 bases spanning the gap. CDR3 bases: TGCAGCGTGGGTGGAGGGAAAACCAAAAACATTCAGTACTTC. Amino acids: CSVGGGKTKNIQYF.

V and J are TRBV6-1 and TRBJ1-5; D unresolved. The CDR3 runs to 14 residues. V was trimmed by 7 bases and J by 7 bases, leaving 17 bases between them. Germline V CDR1 and CDR2: MNHNS, SASEGT. The CDR3, as DNA: TGTGCCAGCAACCCAACAGATTTCGAACAGCCCCAGCATTTT. Translated, it gives CASNPTDFEQPQHF.

The rearrangement joins TRBV7-9 to TRBJ1-1; 7 bases map to TRBD1. The germline CDR1 and CDR2 sequences are SEHNR and FQNEAQ (reference sequence). The V and J ends lost 5 bases and 1 base, in that order; junction bases with no gene match: 10. The CDR3 is 16 residues long. CDR3 DNA sequence: TGTGCCAGCAGCAATACAGGGGAAGCCCCGAACACTGAAGCTTTCTTT. Its protein product is CASSNTGEAPNTEAFF.

The V call is TRBV5-1, the J call TRBJ2-7; D may be TRBD2 (5 bases). The germline gives CDR1 SGHRS, CDR2 YFSETQ. Trimming removed 4 bases at V and 4 bases at J, with 15 bases between. The CDR3 has 14 residues. In DNA, the CDR3 is TGCGCCAGCAGCCCTAGCTACGGTGGTTACGAGCAGTACTTC. Translated, it gives CASSPSYGGYEQYF.

This clonotype was counted ten times or more. The chain uses TRBV6-5 and TRBJ2-5, with 7 nucleotides matching TRBD1. The germline gives CDR1 MNHEY, CDR2 SVGAGI. Unmatched junction bases numbered 10, after V lost 0 bases and J lost 0 bases. The CDR3 is made up of 18 amino acids. As DNA, the CDR3 is TGTGCCAGCAGTTACTCGATGTGGGTAGGGGGCGACCAAGAGACCCAGTACTTC. Protein product: CASSYSMWVGGDQETQYF.

The table lists this clonotype with many counts. The V and J genes are TRBV20-1 and TRBJ1-5; 8 bases align to TRBD1. CDR3 length: 14 amino acids. J gave up 6 bases and V 5 bases, and 9 bases lay outside the gene matches. Germline V CDR1 and CDR2: DFQATT, SNEGSKA (reference sequence). CDR3: CSAPTGGLGQPQHF. CDR3 DNA sequence: TGCAGTGCTCCAACAGGGGGTCTTGGTCAGCCCCAGCATTTT.

The chain is built from TRBV5-6 and TRBJ2-7; D not certain. The CDR3 sequence is 14 residues long. V lost 2 bases and J lost 2, with 11 bases in between. Germline CDR1 is SGHDT and CDR2 is YYEEEE. The CDR3 DNA follows: TGTGCCAGCAGCTTCGGGCTCCAGGCCTACGAGCAGTACTTC. Translating gives CASSFGLQAYEQYF.

The table lists this clonotype with many counts. The chain recombines TRBV6-2 or TRBV6-3 with TRBJ1-1; 7 bases fit TRBD1. J was trimmed by 3 bases and V by 0 bases; bases with no gene match: 13. This CDR3 is built from 18 residues. Germline loops: CDR1 MNHEY, CDR2 SVGEGT. The CDR3 loop is CASSYSRDSTGWDTEAFF. CDR3 in DNA: TGTGCCAGCAGTTACTCGCGGGATTCGACAGGGTGGGACACTGAAGCTTTCTTT.